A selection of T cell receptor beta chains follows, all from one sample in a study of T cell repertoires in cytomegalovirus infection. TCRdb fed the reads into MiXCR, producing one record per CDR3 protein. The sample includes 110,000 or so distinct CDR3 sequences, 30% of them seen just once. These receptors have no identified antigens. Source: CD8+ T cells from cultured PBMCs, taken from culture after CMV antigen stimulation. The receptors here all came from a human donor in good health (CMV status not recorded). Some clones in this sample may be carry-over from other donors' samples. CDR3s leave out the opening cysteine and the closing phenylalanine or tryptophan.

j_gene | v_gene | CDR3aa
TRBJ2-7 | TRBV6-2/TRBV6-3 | ASSYYQGTHEQY
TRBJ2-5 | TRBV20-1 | SAPGRSAETQY
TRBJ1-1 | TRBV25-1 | ASSEYFRGGNTEAF
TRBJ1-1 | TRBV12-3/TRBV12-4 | ASSRPGGEAF
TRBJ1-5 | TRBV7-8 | ASSPDRAGQPQH
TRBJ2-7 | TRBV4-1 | ASSQDAGGQY
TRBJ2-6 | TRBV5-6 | ASSFGGAGSAGANVLT
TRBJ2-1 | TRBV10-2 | ASSALAGGYEQF
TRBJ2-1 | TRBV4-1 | ASSQGDSQNEQF
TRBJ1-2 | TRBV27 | ASSTGGRGYT
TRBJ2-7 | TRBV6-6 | ASSYGQGYGYEQY
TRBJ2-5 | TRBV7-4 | ASSLVSGYQETQY
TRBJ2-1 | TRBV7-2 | ASSWTRGALNEQF
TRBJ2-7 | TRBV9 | ASSAGTSGYYEQY
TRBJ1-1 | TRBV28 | ASSWGRYGATTEAF
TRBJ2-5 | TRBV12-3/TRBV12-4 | ASSWDREIETQY
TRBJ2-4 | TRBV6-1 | ASRGVGLDIQY
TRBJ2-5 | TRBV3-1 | ASSQPTVGLQETQY
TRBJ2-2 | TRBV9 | ASSPHTGVNTGELF
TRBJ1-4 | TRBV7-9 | ASSLVPSLGLF
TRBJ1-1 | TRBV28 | ASSSRQGLVTEAF
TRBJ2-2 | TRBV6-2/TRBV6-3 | ASSYVTRGGELF
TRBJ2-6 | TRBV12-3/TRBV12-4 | ASSFSPGQRISSGANVLT
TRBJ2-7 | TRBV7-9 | ASSPPFSSGTASYEQY
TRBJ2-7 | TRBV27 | ASSWGQGYEQY
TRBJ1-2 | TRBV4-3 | ASSQDLVGAGRANYGYT
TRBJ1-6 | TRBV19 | ASTKSGTLYSPLH
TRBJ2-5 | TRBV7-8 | ASSLLGGANGETQY
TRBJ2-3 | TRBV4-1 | ASSQDLMGPRGTDTQY
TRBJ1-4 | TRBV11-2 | ASSPWTSPTNEKLF
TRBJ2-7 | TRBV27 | ASSLTGSFYEQY
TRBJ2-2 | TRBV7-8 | ASRRLAGTGELF
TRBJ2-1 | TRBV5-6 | ASSAGGAGDEQF
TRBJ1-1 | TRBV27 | ASSLGLRAF
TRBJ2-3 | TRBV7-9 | ASGRPADTQY
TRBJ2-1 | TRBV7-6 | ASSLGGAPSYNEQF
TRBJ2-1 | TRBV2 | ASSEGMDGSSYNEQF